This T cell receptor (beta chain) was observed in a study of T-cell memory formation after mild COVID-19 listed by TCRdb under 2021. Regarding the study in general: TCR sequence clusters from the two donors were largely donor specific. Longitudinal TCRalpha and TCRbeta repertoire sequencing tracked T-cell clones expanding and contracting after mild COVID-19 in a couple of donors. The cohort comprised two young, previously healthy adult volunteers, one female and one male.

The germline V gene gives CDR1 as SQVTM and CDR2 as ANQGSEA. V is pared back by 2 bases and J by 8 bases, with 12 bases lying between the germline termini. The CDR3 sequence holds 12 residues, the cysteine and phenylalanine included. Only CDR3 DNA remains: 36 bases, in frame from the first base. PBMCs were isolated by Ficoll-Paque density gradient centrifugation. Results the study describes overall, beyond this receptor: Only two mild cases were covered by the study, and larger cohorts that include severe cases with pre-infection samples were considered necessary. Contracting CD4+ clones appeared mostly in the CM and EM memory subsets, whereas CD8+ clones were enriched in EMRA. Clones contracting from day 15 to 85 had balanced CD4/CD8 phenotypes, while a second wave expanding from day 15 to 37 was biased towards CD4+. Whether the second-wave clones peaking on day 37 were SARS-CoV-2 specific was not confirmed. Some responding clones were detected in pre-infection memory, which suggested that pre-existing cross-reactive memory T cells had joined the SARS-CoV-2 response.

This clonotype was observed a handful of times. The target of this receptor is not known. Nothing much larger sits one base from this clone, and base qualities are not available. The instrument given in TCRdb is Illumina NovaSeq 6000. Using 5'RACE with constant-segment primers, TCRalpha and TCRbeta cDNA libraries were constructed, with sample barcodes and unique molecular identifiers added in the process. Trizol reagent was used to extract RNA from every sample. Amplification of the libraries took two PCR steps, and the second step added a second sample barcode plus Illumina TruSeq adapters. Libraries were sequenced on an Illumina NovaSeq with 2 x 150 bp paired-end reads. For the original study's pipeline: Reads were demultiplexed and collapsed into UMI-guided consensus sequences with migec v1.2.7. Using mixcr v2.1.11, UMI consensuses were aligned to TRA and TRB V and J templates and then assembled into clonotypes. Expanded or contracted clonotypes were those called significant by both edgeR and NoisET, with noise models trained on biological replicates. For edgeR calls, the thresholds were a false discovery rate-adjusted p below 0.01 and a log2 fold-change of 1. PCA with hierarchical clustering of max-normalized trajectories of the 1000 most abundant clonotypes was used as exploratory dynamics analysis. Separately sequenced CD4+ and CD8+ repertoires were used to assign a CD4 or CD8 phenotype to each responding clone. TCRdb itself trimmed the public reads at Q25 with fastp, ran MiXCR and retained productive beta chains. Under each unique CDR3 protein, matching rows form one entry showing the most common genes and DNA. In this record, the V and J calls reflect TCRdb's handling and not the investigators' own analysis. The sample table contains 450,000 to 650,000 distinct CDR3 sequences; only one count was recorded for 20% of them. In total, the top ten clones hold about an eighth of the sample.

Source material: PBMCs or a T cell subset sorted from them (not recorded which). The clonotype originates from an adult woman who had mild COVID-19 (a few samples of this study predate the infection). The sample titles of this study are shuffled in the database, so cell type and time point are left out; the donor was told from shared clones. The chain is encoded by TRBV29-1 joined to TRBJ1-2; TRBD1 could be the D gene, as 5 bases match. The encoded CDR3 is CSVESLGDGYTF. The sequence in DNA is TGCAGCGTTGAAAGTCTAGGGGACGGCTACACCTTC.